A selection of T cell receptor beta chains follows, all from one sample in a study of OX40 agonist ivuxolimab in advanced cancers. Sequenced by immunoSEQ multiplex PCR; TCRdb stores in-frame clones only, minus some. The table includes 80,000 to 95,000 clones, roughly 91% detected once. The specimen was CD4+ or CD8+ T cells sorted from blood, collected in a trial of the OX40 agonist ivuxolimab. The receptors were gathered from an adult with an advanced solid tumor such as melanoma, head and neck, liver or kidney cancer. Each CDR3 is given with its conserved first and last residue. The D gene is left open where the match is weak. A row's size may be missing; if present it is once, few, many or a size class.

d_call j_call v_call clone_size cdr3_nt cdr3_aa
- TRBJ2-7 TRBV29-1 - TGCAGCGTTGCCGGTCGAGCGCAGTCCTCCTACGAGCAGTACTTC CSVAGRAQSSYEQYF
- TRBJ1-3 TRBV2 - TGTGCCAGCAGTGTCACTCCTGGAAACACCATATATTTT CASSVTPGNTIYF
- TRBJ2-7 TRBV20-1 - TGCAGTGCTAGTGACTCTCTCGAGCAGTACTTC CSASDSLEQYF
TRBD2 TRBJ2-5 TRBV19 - TGTGCCAGTAGTATAATCGCGACTAGCGGGAGGCGGCGAGAGACCCAGTACTTC CASSIIATSGRRRETQYF
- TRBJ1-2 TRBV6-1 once TGTGCCAGCAGTGAATCTTTTAACATTCCCTATGGCTACACCTTC CASSESFNIPYGYTF
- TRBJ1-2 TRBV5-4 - TGTGCCAGCAGCGACAACAGGGTGGTCTATGGCTACACCTTC CASSDNRVVYGYTF
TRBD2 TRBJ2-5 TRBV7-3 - TGTGCCAGCAGCTTAATGGCGGGAGGAGCGGGGCAGACCCAGTACTTC CASSLMAGGAGQTQYF
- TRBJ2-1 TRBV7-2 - TGTGCCAGCAGCCCGACCCTCGGCTCCTACAATGAGCAGTTCTTC CASSPTLGSYNEQFF
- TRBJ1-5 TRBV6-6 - TGTGCCAGCAGTTACTCGAACAGCAATCAGCCCCAGCATTTT CASSYSNSNQPQHF
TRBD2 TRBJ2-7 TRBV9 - TGTGCCAGCAGCGTAGCTCTAGCGGGAGCGTCCTCCTACGAGCAGTACTTC CASSVALAGASSYEQYF
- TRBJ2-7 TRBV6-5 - TGTGCCAGCAGTTACGCTCATACATCAAACTACGAGCAGTACTTC CASSYAHTSNYEQYF
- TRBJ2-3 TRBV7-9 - TGTGCCAGCAGCTTAGCGCTACAAAAAGCCGTAGATACGCAGTATTTT CASSLALQKAVDTQYF
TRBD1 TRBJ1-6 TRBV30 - TGTGCCTGGAGTGTACGGAAGGGACAGGGGAATTCACCCCTCCACTTT CAWSVRKGQGNSPLHF
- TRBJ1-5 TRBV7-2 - TGTGCCAGCAGCTTCTTCGGGGAGGAGCCCCAGCATTTT CASSFFGEEPQHF
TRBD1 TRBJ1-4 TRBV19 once TGTGCCAGTAGTCCGACAGGGCTCTCTCGGGAAAAACTGTTTTTT CASSPTGLSREKLFF
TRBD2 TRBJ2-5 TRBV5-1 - TGCGCCAGCGCCTCACTAGCGGGAGCTGAAGAGACCCAGTACTTC CASASLAGAEETQYF
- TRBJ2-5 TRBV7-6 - TGTGCCAGCAGCTCCCAGAGCCAAATAGTGACCCAGTACTTC CASSSQSQIVTQYF
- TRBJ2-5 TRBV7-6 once TGTGCCAGCAGCTTAGCAGTGACAGGGAGGGAGACCCAGTACTTC CASSLAVTGRETQYF
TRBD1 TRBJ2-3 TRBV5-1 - TGCGCCAGCAGCTTGGGGACAGGGGATCGTACAGATACGCAGTATTTT CASSLGTGDRTDTQYF
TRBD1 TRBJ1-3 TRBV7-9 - TGTGCCAGCAGCTTAGACCAGGGGGTCTCTGGAAACACCATATATTTT CASSLDQGVSGNTIYF
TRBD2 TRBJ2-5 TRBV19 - TGTGCCAGTAGTATCCATAGCGGGAGCTTGTTGGAGACCCAGTACTTC CASSIHSGSLLETQYF
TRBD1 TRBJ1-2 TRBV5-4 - TGTGCCAGCAGCACGTGGACAGGGAGCCTTGGTGGCTACACCTTC CASSTWTGSLGGYTF
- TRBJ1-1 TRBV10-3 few TGTGCCATCAGTGAATTGGGACCGCAGTTAAACACTGAAGCTTTCTTT CAISELGPQLNTEAFF
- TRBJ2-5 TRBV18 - TGTGCCAGCTCACCGGGAAGAGGGGGAACCAGGGAGACCCAGTACTTC CASSPGRGGTRETQYF
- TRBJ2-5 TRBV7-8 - TGTGCCAGCAGCTTAGTAAGACAGTCCCAAGAGACCCAGTACTTC CASSLVRQSQETQYF
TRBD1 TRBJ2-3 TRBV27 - TGTGCCAGCAGTCCGGACAGGGGGCGGAGCACAGATACGCAGTATTTT CASSPDRGRSTDTQYF
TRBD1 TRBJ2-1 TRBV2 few TGTGCCAGCAGTGTTCAGGGACAGTCCTACAATGAGCAGTTCTTC CASSVQGQSYNEQFF
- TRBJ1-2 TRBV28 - TGTGCCAGCACGAAGGGGGGCGATTTACCTGGCTACACCTTC CASTKGGDLPGYTF
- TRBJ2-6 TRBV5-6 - TGTGCCAGCAGCTTGGGGGGAACTAAATCTGGGGCCAACGTCCTGACTTTC CASSLGGTKSGANVLTF
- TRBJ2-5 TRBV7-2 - TGTGCCAGCAGCGCCCGGAGGGCCGAGGAGACCCAGTACTTC CASSARRAEETQYF
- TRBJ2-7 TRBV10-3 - TGTGCCATCAGTGAGTCAAACTACGAGCAGTACTTC CAISESNYEQYF
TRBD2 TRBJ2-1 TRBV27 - TGTGCCAGCAGTCAATCTCCGGGACTAGCGGGAGGCCTCTACAATGAGCAGTTCTTC CASSQSPGLAGGLYNEQFF
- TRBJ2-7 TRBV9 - TGTGCCAGCAGCGTAGCAACTAATACCTACGAGCAGTACTTC CASSVATNTYEQYF
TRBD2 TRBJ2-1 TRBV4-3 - TGCGCCAGCAGCCGGGGACTAGCGGGCCCTACCCGCTCCTACAATGAGCAGTTCTTC CASSRGLAGPTRSYNEQFF
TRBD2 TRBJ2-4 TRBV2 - TGTGCCAGCAGTGGATTTAGCGGGGGGGCAGACATTCAGTACTTC CASSGFSGGADIQYF
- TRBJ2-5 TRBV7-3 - TGTGCCAGCAGCTTAGACACAGGACTACAGGTCGAGACCCAGTACTTC CASSLDTGLQVETQYF
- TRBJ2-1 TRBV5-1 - TGCGCCAGCAGCTTGCCATTGAGGGAGCAGTTCTTC CASSLPLREQFF
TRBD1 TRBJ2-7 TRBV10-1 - TGCGCCAGCAGTGAGTCGCCGGGACAGGGGTACGAGCAGTACTTC CASSESPGQGYEQYF
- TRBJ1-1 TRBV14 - TGTGCCAGCAGCCAATGGGCTCCATCGAACACTGAAGCTTTCTTT CASSQWAPSNTEAFF
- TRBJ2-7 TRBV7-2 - TGTGCCAGCAGCCCCAGGAAGGGCTCCTACGAGCAGTACTTC CASSPRKGSYEQYF
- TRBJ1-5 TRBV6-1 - TGTGCCAGCACCAATACAGGTAGCAATCAGCCCCAGCATTTT CASTNTGSNQPQHF
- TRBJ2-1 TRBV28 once TGTGCCAGCAGTTTAATGGACAATGAGCAGTTCTTC CASSLMDNEQFF
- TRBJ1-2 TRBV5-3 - TGTGCCAGAAGCCCGGAGACATGCTATGGCTACACCTTC CARSPETCYGYTF